One and the same sample provided the 18 T cell receptor beta chains below, sequenced in a study of shared T cell receptors in the human thymus. Assay: immunoSEQ multiplex PCR; the TCRdb copy retains only in-frame clones and omits some. The sample consists of around 68,000 clones, nearly 95% of them appearing once. Source material: thymocytes. The receptors originated from a human donor.

The chain uses TRBV4-3 and TRBJ1-1; D uncertain. Between the trimmed V and J ends, which lost 2 bases and 5 bases, there was a span of 12 bases. The germline gives CDR1 LGHNA, CDR2 YSLEER. The CDR3 is 14 residues long. This CDR3 reads CASSQQPRRTEAFF. For the CDR3, the DNA is TGCGCCAGCAGCCAACAGCCCCGTCGGACTGAAGCTTTCTTT.

The chain employs TRBV7-2 and TRBJ1-2, with a tentative D call TRBD1 (5 bases). The CDR3 contains 15 residues. Looked up from germline, CDR1 is SGHTA and CDR2 is FQGNSA. Trimming removed 1 base from V and 7 bases from J, with 16 bases in between. The CDR3 bases are TGTGCCAGCAGCTTAGAGTTCGGGGGACGGGGTGGCTACACCTTC. Its translation: CASSLEFGGRGGYTF. Full variable domain (missing parts from reference TRBV7-2 and TRBJ1-2): GAGVSQSPSNKVTEKGKDVELRCDPISGHTALYWYRQSLGQGLEFLIYFQGNSAPDKSGLPSDRFSAERTGGSVSTLTIQRTQQEDSAVYLCASSLEFGGRGGYTFGSGTRLTVV.

The V gene is TRBV10-3, the J gene TRBJ2-6; 12 nucleotides line up with TRBD2. CDR1 and CDR2 (germline): ENHRY, SYGVKD. The CDR3 extends over 17 amino acids. J was trimmed by 0 bases and V by 7 bases; bases with no gene match: 4. The CDR3 spells CAITGLAGNSGANVLTF. The CDR3 region has the DNA TGTGCCATCACCGGACTAGCGGGGAACTCTGGGGCCAACGTCCTGACTTTC.

V is TRBV10-1 and J is TRBJ2-1; possibly TRBD1 for D (6 bases). V was cut by 7 bases and J by 6 bases, with 13 bases left in between. This CDR3 spans 13 amino acids. The germline V gene has CDR1 WNHNN and CDR2 SYGVQD (reference sequence). Written as DNA, the CDR3 is TGCGCCAGCACCTTACAGACAGGCAATGAGCAGTTCTTC. As protein: CASTLQTGNEQFF.

The V call is TRBV28, the J call TRBJ2-7, with 8 bases aligning to TRBD1. V shed 2 bases, J shed 6 bases, and the junction held 15 bases outside the gene matches. Per germline, CDR1 MDHEN and CDR2 SYDVKM. The CDR3 has 17 amino acids. CDR3 loop: CASSLAHRGTYPGEQYF. The CDR3 nucleotides read TGTGCCAGCAGTTTAGCCCACAGGGGGACCTATCCGGGCGAGCAGTACTTC.

The V call is TRBV11-3, the J call TRBJ2-1; 9 nucleotides align to TRBD2. The CDR3 contains 16 residues. The germline V gene encodes CDR1 SGHNT and CDR2 YENEEA. V lost 1 base, J lost 3 bases, and 4 bases stayed unmatched. The CDR3 DNA is TGTGCCAGCAGCTTAGCCGTGCGGGGGGGCTACAATGAGCAGTTCTTC. Encoded protein: CASSLAVRGGYNEQFF.

The chain carries TRBV7-2 and TRBJ1-1; D possibly corresponds to TRBD1 (5 bases). From germline, CDR1 is SGHTA and CDR2 FQGNSA. Trimming took 1 base from V and 5 from J, leaving 14 bases between them. CDR3 length: 15 amino acids. CDR3 residues: CASSLENTGYTEAFF. The DNA of the CDR3 is TGTGCCAGCAGCTTAGAGAACACAGGTTATACTGAAGCTTTCTTT.

On this clone: At the DNA level, this CDR3 is encoded by other sequences in the same sample as well. Here the CDR3 reads CASSLVPGELFF. The CDR3 coding sequence is TGCGCCAGCAGCTTGGTTCCCGGGGAGCTGTTTTTT. The rearrangement uses TRBV5-1 and TRBJ2-2; D gene uncertain. The germline CDR1 and CDR2 sequences are SGHRS and YFSETQ. This CDR3 region has 12 residues. Between the trimmed V and J ends, which lost 0 bases and 6 bases, there was a span of 3 bases.

The gene calls are TRBV9 and TRBJ2-1; D is perhaps TRBD1 (5 bases). The germline V gene encodes CDR1 SGDLS and CDR2 YYNGEE. Trimming removed 3 bases from V and 2 bases from J, with 18 bases in between. The CDR3 has 17 amino acids. CDR3 in DNA: TGTGCCAGCAGCGCCTCAGGGTTGAGCTTTACCTACAATGAGCAGTTCTTC. Amino acids: CASSASGLSFTYNEQFF.

The chain uses TRBV18 and TRBJ1-1; weak D call: TRBD1 (5 bases). This CDR3 has 16 amino acids. Trimming cost V 3 bases and J 4 bases, with 18 bases left between them. Germline V gene lookup returns CDR1 KGHSH and CDR2 LQKENI. The CDR3 spells CASSPDLEAGGTEAFF. In DNA form, the CDR3 reads TGTGCCAGCTCACCGGACCTCGAGGCGGGGGGCACTGAAGCTTTCTTT.

The chain has TRBV9 and TRBJ1-2; the D is unclear. V dropped 0 bases and J dropped 4 bases, with 10 bases sitting between them. The V gene's germline CDR1 is SGDLS and CDR2 YYNGEE. The CDR3 runs to 14 residues. CDR3 bases: TGTGCCAGCAGCGTAGCCCACGAACGCTATGGCTACACCTTC. This codes for CASSVAHERYGYTF.

Only one count was recorded for this clone. Distinct nucleotide sequences in the sample also encode this CDR3. The rearrangement links TRBV7-2 to TRBJ1-2, with a tentative D call TRBD1 (5 bases). The V gene lost 4 bases and the J gene lost 3 bases, with 15 bases spanning the gap. The CDR3 has 15 amino acids. Looked up from germline, CDR1 is SGHTA and CDR2 is FQGNSA. CDR3 amino acids: CASSSGLKEDYGYTF. Here the CDR3 DNA reads TGTGCCAGCAGCTCGGGACTGAAAGAGGACTATGGCTACACCTTC.

The chain employs TRBV5-1 and TRBJ2-5; 8 bases align to TRBD1. Germline assignment: CDR1 SGHRS and CDR2 YFSETQ. The CDR3 covers 14 residues. V gave up 5 bases and J gave up 4 bases; unmatched junction bases: 7. The CDR3 nucleotides read TGCGCCAGCAGACCCGGACAGGGCGGAGAGACCCAGTACTTC. This gives the protein CASRPGQGGETQYF.

This clone was picked up one time. The rearrangement links TRBV5-1 to TRBJ1-2, with D perhaps matching TRBD1 (6 bases). Trimming cost V 4 bases and J 5 bases, with 30 bases left between them. Looked up from germline, CDR1 is SGHRS and CDR2 is YFSETQ. The CDR3 consists of 19 residues. The CDR3 here is CASSPALRSGHEKGYGYTF. CDR3 coding DNA: TGCGCCAGCAGCCCCGCGCTCCGATCGGGACACGAAAAGGGGTATGGCTACACCTTC. Full variable domain (rest looked up from reference TRBV5-1 and TRBJ1-2): KAGVTQTPRYLIKTRGQQVTLSCSPISGHRSVSWYQQTPGQGLQFLFEYFSETQRNKGNFPGRFSGRQFSNSRSEMNVSTLELGDSALYLCASSPALRSGHEKGYGYTFGSGTRLTVV.

This rearrangement joins TRBV6-1 to TRBJ1-1; D possibly corresponds to TRBD1 (5 bases). Germline V gives CDR1 MNHNS, CDR2 SASEGT. Trimming took 0 bases from V and 4 from J, leaving 18 bases between them. CDR3 length: 17 amino acids. The CDR3 nucleotides are TGTGCCAGCAGTGAAGCTTGGGGACCTATAAGCGGCACTGAAGCTTTCTTT. It codes for CASSEAWGPISGTEAFF.

This chain connects TRBV11-2 to TRBJ2-2; TRBD1 might be the D (5 bases). Germline V gene data show CDR1 as SGHAT and CDR2 as FQNNGV. Trimming pared 5 bases from V and 0 bases from J, leaving 16 bases between. There are 17 residues in the CDR3. As DNA, the CDR3 is TGTGCCAGCAGCCGCCGGACACCCGCCCCGAACACCGGGGAGCTGTTTTTT. Its translation is CASSRRTPAPNTGELFF.

V usage is TRBV19 and J usage is TRBJ1-5, with D perhaps matching TRBD1 (5 bases). The CDR3 runs to 17 residues. The germline V gene has CDR1 LNHDA and CDR2 SQIVND (reference sequence). Trimming cost V 7 bases and J 1 base, with 20 bases left between them. DNA of the CDR3: TGTGCCAGTACAATATCAGGGCCGAGGCGGAGCAATCAGCCCCAGCATTTT. Its translation: CASTISGPRRSNQPQHF.

The chain's CDR3 is CASSKDQGSGHEQYF. The CDR3 DNA follows: TGTGCCAGCAGCAAAGATCAAGGTAGCGGGCACGAGCAGTACTTC. The J gene is TRBJ2-7, the V gene TRBV21-1; TRBD2 is taken as the D call from the table, unchecked against the DNA. TRBV21-1 is flagged as a pseudogene. The CDR3 spans 15 residues.